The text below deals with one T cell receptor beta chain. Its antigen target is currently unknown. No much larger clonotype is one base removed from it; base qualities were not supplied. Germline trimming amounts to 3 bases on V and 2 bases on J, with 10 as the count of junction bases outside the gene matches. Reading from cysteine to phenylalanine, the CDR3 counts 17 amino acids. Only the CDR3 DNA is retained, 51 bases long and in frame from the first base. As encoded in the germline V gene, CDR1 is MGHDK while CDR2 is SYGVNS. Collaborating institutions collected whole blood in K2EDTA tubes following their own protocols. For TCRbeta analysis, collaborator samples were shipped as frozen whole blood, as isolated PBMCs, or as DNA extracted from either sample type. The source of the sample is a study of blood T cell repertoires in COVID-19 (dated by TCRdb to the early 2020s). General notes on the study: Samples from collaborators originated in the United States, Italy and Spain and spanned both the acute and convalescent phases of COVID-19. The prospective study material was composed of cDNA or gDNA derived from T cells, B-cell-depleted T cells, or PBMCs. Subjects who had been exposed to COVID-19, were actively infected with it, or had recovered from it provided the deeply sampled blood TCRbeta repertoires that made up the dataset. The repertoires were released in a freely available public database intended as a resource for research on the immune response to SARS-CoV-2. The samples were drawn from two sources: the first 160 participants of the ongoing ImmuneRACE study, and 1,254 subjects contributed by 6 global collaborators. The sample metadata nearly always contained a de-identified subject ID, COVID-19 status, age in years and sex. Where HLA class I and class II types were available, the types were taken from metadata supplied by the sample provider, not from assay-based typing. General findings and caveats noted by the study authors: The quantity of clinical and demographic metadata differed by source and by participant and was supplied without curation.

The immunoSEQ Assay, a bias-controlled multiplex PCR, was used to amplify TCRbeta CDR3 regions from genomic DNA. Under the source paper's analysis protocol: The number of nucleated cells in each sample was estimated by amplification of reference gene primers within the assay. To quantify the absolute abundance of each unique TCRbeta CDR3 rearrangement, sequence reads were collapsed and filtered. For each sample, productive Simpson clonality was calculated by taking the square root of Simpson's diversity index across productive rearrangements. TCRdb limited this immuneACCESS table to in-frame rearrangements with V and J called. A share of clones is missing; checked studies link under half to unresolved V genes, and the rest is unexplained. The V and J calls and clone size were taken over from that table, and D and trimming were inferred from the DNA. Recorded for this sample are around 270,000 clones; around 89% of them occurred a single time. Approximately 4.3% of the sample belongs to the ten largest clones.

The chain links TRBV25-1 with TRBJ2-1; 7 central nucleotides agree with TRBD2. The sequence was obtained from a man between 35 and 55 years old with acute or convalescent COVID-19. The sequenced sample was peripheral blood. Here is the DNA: TGTGCCAGCAGTGACCTCCGCACTAGCGCAACCTACAATGAGCAGTTCTTC. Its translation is CASSDLRTSATYNEQFF.